Each of the 16 T cell receptor beta chains below was sequenced from the same sample in a study of shared T cell receptors in the human thymus. Clones were sequenced by immunoSEQ multiplex PCR, and TCRdb holds only the in-frame ones, with some missing. The sample has roughly 660,000 clones, roughly 90% seen once. This sample was also put to use in a study of human thymus T cells.

Sequencing input: thymocytes. The receptor source for this set is a boy under three years old with a congenital heart defect.

The V call is TRBV2, the J call TRBJ2-1; 11 nucleotides agree with TRBD2. CDR3 length equals 15 residues. CDR1 and CDR2 (germline): SNHLY, FYNNEI. V dropped 5 bases and J dropped 8; count of bases not matched to a gene: 8. CDR3 loop: CASSYSGRARDEQFF. The CDR3, as DNA: TGTGCCAGCAGTTATAGCGGGAGGGCTAGGGATGAGCAGTTCTTC.

CDR3 region: CASERQGARSNQPQHF. CDR3 in DNA: TGTGCCAGCGAAAGACAGGGGGCAAGGAGCAATCAGCCCCAGCATTTT. This chain connects TRBV2 to TRBJ1-5; TRBD1 aligns across 10 bases. This CDR3 has 16 amino acids. The V gene end was trimmed by 8 bases and the J gene end by 1 base; junction bases not matched to a gene: 8. Germline V gives CDR1 SNHLY, CDR2 FYNNEI.

CDR3 protein: CASGLAPGNYGYTF. The CDR3 nucleotides read TGTGCTAGTGGTTTGGCCCCGGGAAACTATGGCTACACCTTC. The chain employs TRBV12-5 and TRBJ1-2; D is uncertain. The V and J ends lost 1 base and 2 bases respectively, with 8 bases between them. CDR1 is LGHNT and CDR2 is FRNRAP in the germline V gene. The CDR3 sequence is 14 residues long.

The gene calls are TRBV7-8 and TRBJ1-1, with 8 bases fitting TRBD1. This CDR3 has 14 amino acids. The germline V gene has CDR1 SGHVS and CDR2 FQNEAQ. Unmatched junction bases numbered 5, after V lost 5 bases and J lost 3 bases. The CDR3 spells CASSLRQGYTEAFF. The CDR3 nucleotides read TGTGCCAGCAGCCTTCGACAGGGGTACACTGAAGCTTTCTTT.

This chain connects TRBV13 to TRBJ2-1; D is unresolved. Germline loops: CDR1 PRHDT, CDR2 FYEKMQ (reference sequence). V lost 0 bases, J lost 4 bases, and 19 bases lay in between. The CDR3 spans 18 residues. CDR3 DNA: TGTGCCAGCAGCTTAGGCCGGCGGATTATCCCTGGGTACAATGAGCAGTTCTTC. Its protein product is CASSLGRRIIPGYNEQFF.

The rearrangement links TRBV13 to TRBJ2-5; 8 bases agree with TRBD2. CDR3 length: 16 residues. Germline loops: CDR1 PRHDT, CDR2 FYEKMQ (reference sequence). J gave up 0 bases and V 5 bases, and 8 bases lay outside the gene matches. In DNA form, the CDR3 reads TGTGCCAGCAGCCGGCGACTAGCGCCGTACCAAGAGACCCAGTACTTC. It yields the protein CASSRRLAPYQETQYF. Full variable domain (missing parts from reference TRBV13 and TRBJ2-5): AAGVIQSPRHLIKEKRETATLKCYPIPRHDTVYWYQQGPGQDPQFLISFYEKMQSDKGSIPDRFSAQQFSDYHSELNMSSLELGDSALYFCASSRRLAPYQETQYFGPGTRLLVL.

The CDR3 bases are TGTGCCAGTATATCAGGGGGTTATGAAAAACTGTTTTTT. It yields the protein CASISGGYEKLFF. J is TRBJ1-4 and V is TRBV19; 7 bases map to TRBD1. Germline V gives CDR1 LNHDA, CDR2 SQIVND (reference sequence). The length of the CDR3 is 13 residues. V trimming: 7 bases; J trimming: 6 bases; junction bases outside the gene matches: 5.

The chain joins TRBV19 to TRBJ2-4; 11 positions match TRBD1. Germline loops: CDR1 LNHDA, CDR2 SQIVND (reference sequence). V trimming: 4 bases; J trimming: 9 bases; junction bases outside the gene matches: 5. This CDR3 has 14 residues. CDR3 protein: CASSRRDRGSIQYF. The CDR3 DNA is TGTGCCAGTAGTAGGAGGGACAGGGGGTCCATTCAGTACTTC.

The gene calls are TRBV5-1 and TRBJ2-2, with D maybe TRBD2 (6 bases). Germline V gene sequence: CDR1 SGHRS, CDR2 YFSETQ. Trimming took off 4 bases at V and 7 bases at J, with 17 bases between the two ends. The CDR3 length is 15 residues. This CDR3 reads CASSPGLSAGGELFF. DNA for the CDR3: TGCGCCAGCAGCCCGGGACTCTCGGCGGGCGGGGAGCTGTTTTTT.

The chain combines TRBV21-1 with TRBJ2-7; TRBD1 reflects the table's D call only, with no check against the DNA. TRBV21-1 is noted as a pseudogene. This CDR3 comprises 16 residues. CDR3 sequence: CASSKATGQGMGEQYF. The CDR3 region has the DNA TGTGCCAGCAGCAAAGCGACTGGGCAGGGAATGGGCGAGCAGTACTTC.

This chain uses TRBV7-2 with TRBJ1-2; 9 positions match TRBD1. Germline V gene sequence: CDR1 SGHTA, CDR2 FQGNSA. The CDR3 spans 16 residues. The junction had 18 bases not matched to a gene; V was cut back by 6 bases and J by 10 bases. CDR3 protein: CASRPNPPGQGRTYTF. CDR3 nucleotides: TGTGCCAGCAGGCCAAACCCTCCGGGACAGGGCCGCACCTACACCTTC.

CDR3 amino acids: CASSSGTGGTEAFF. Here the CDR3 DNA reads TGCGCCAGCAGCTCTGGGACAGGGGGCACTGAAGCTTTCTTT. The rearrangement links TRBV5-1 to TRBJ1-1; 11 bases line up with TRBD1. The CDR3 extends over 14 amino acids. V shed 3 bases and J 4 bases; nucleotides not matched to a gene: 2. Germline CDR1 SGHRS, CDR2 YFSETQ.

The J gene is TRBJ1-2, the V gene TRBV6-1; D not certain. The V end lost 2 bases, the J end lost 2 bases, and 3 bases lay between the germline ends. The CDR3 consists of 12 residues. Germline V lookup: CDR1 MNHNS, CDR2 SASEGT. The CDR3 DNA reads TGTGCCAGCAGTGAACAGAACTATGGCTACACCTTC. Its translation is CASSEQNYGYTF.

This chain links TRBV7-9 with TRBJ2-1, with 7 nucleotides matching TRBD2. V lost 1 base to trimming and J lost 7 bases; unmatched junction nucleotides: 4. Germline-derived CDR1 and CDR2 are SEHNR and FQNEAQ (reference sequence). The CDR3 contains 14 residues. CDR3: CASSLGGRENEQFF. CDR3 sequence (DNA): TGTGCCAGCAGCTTAGGAGGGAGGGAGAATGAGCAGTTCTTC.

The chain is built from TRBV4-3 and TRBJ2-1, with a tentative D call TRBD2 (6 bases). V was trimmed by 3 bases and J by 4 bases, leaving 10 bases between them. This CDR3 has 14 residues. Germline lookup yields CDR1 LGHNA and CDR2 YSLEER. As DNA, the CDR3 is TGCGCCAGCAGCCATGGGCGGGGTTACAATGAGCAGTTCTTC. It encodes CASSHGRGYNEQFF.

This clone has only one observation. The chain employs TRBV4-3 and TRBJ2-4, with 8 bases that match TRBD1. The V gene's germline CDR1 is LGHNA and CDR2 YSLEER. Germline trimming cut 1 base from V and 2 bases from J; bases unmatched to any gene: 1. The CDR3 totals 15 residues. The DNA of the CDR3 is TGCGCCAGCAGCCAAGTCAGGGGGCCCAAAAACATTCAGTACTTC. It specifies CASSQVRGPKNIQYF.